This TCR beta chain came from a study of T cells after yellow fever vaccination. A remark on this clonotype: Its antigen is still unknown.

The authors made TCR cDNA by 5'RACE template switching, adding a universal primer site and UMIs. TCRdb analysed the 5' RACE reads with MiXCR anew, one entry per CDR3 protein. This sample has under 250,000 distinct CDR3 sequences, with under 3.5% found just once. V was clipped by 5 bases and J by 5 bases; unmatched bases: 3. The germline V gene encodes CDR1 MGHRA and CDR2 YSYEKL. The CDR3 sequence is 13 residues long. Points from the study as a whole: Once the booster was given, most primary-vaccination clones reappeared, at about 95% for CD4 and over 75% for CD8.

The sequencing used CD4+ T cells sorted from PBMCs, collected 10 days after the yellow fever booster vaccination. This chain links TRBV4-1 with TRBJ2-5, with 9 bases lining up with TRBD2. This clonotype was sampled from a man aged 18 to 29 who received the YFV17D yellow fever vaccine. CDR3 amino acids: CASSAREGETQYF. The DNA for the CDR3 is TGCGCCAGCAGCGCGCGGGAGGGGGAGACCCAGTACTTC.